This T cell receptor beta chain was sequenced during a study of cytomegalovirus exposure and HLA in healthy donors. PCR was performed using 60 Vbeta and 13 Jbeta primers. The protocol was immunoSEQ multiplex PCR, while the TCRdb copy is restricted to in-frame clones and leaves out a portion. The table has roughly 160,000 clones, around 80% seen once; the top ten hold 2% to 3%. The CDR3 runs 13 residues. Trimming removed 3 bases from V and 3 bases from J, with 6 bases in between. Germline V CDR1 and CDR2: ENHRY, SYGVKD. Study-wide results and limits: Presence/absence analyses supposed approximately even sequencing depth among donors.

In regard to this clone: Antigen: not known.

The sequence derives from a male donor in good health and CMV-seronegative. The chain has TRBV10-3 and TRBJ1-5; D is unresolved. The sample comprised PBMCs. In DNA, the CDR3 is TGTGCCATCAGTGAATCAGACAATCAGCCCCAGCATTTT. It specifies CAISESDNQPQHF.